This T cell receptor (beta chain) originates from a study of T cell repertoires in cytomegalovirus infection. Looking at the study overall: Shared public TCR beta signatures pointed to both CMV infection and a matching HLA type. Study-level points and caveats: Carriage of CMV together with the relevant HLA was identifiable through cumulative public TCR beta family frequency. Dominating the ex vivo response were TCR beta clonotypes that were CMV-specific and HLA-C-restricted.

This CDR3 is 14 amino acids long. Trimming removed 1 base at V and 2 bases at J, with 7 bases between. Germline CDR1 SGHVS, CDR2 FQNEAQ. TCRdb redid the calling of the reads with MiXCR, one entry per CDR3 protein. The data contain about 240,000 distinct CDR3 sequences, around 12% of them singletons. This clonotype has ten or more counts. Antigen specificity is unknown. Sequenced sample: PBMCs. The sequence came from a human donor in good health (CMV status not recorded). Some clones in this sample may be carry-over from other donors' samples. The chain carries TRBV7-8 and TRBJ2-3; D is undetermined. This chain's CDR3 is CASSLGDSTDTQYF. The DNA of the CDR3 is TGTGCCAGCAGCTTAGGAGACTCCACAGATACGCAGTATTTT. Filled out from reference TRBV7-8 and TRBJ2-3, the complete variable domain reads GAGVSQSPRYKVAKRGQDVALRCDPISGHVSLFWYQQALGQGPEFLTYFQNEAQLDKSGLPSDRFFAERPEGSVSTLKIQRTQQEDSAVYLCASSLGDSTDTQYFGPGTRLTVL.